This entry describes one T cell receptor (beta chain). Its antigen is undetermined. Other nucleotide sequences in the sample specify the same CDR3. Trimming left V 4 bases short and J 11 bases short, with 0 bases between. CDR1 MDHEN and CDR2 SYDVKM come from the germline V gene. The CDR3 consists of 9 residues. The data belong to a study of shared clonotypes between healthy human individuals. Study outcomes and limitations: Larger estimated richness was generally seen in naive subsets than in memory subsets. It was the few donors that limited the genetic and exposure-history diversity represented.

In the original analysis: Filtering differed, since immunoSEQ gave only junction sequences and no quality scores. Assay: immunoSEQ multiplex PCR; the TCRdb copy retains only in-frame clones and omits some. For V, J and clone size, that table is used; D and trimming come from the DNA. The data contain 2 million to 3 million clones, roughly 93% of them singletons. Partitioning of CD4+ cells yielded a CD45RA+ naive subset and a CD45RA-negative memory subset. The sample taken for sequencing was naive CD4+ T cells from PBMCs. Stated subset: CD45RA+ positively selected. The source is a man aged 18 to 35 in good health. Some clones in this sample may be carry-over from other donors' samples. The chain employs TRBV28 and TRBJ1-6; D gene uncertain. This chain's CDR3 is CASSSPLHF. CDR3 sequence (DNA): TGTGCCAGCAGTTCACCCCTCCACTTT.